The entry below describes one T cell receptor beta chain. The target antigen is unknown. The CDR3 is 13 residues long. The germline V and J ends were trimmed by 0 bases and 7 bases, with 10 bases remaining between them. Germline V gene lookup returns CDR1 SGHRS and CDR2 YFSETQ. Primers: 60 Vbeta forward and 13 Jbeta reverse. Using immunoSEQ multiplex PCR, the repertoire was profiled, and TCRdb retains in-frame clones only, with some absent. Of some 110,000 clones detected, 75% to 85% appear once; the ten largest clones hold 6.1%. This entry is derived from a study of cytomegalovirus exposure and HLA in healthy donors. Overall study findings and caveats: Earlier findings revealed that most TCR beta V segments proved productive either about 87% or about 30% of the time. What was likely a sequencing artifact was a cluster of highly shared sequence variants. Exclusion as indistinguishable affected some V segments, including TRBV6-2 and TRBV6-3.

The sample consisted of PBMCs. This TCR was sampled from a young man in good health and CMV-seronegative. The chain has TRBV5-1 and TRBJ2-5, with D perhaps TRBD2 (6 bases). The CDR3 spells CASSLDNGGTQYF. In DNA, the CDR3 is TGCGCCAGCAGCTTGGACAACGGGGGGACCCAGTACTTC.